By frequency, the clone carrying this TCR beta chain is medium-sized (0.01 to 0.1%). Its antigen is unknown. The entry originates in a study of CD8 T cells in cerebrospinal fluid in Alzheimer's disease. Across the study: Two single-cell methods, plate-based nested PCR and droplet-based sequencing, assessed CSF clonal expansion. Study observations and caveats: EBV-specific clones were neither the most expanded nor enriched in Alzheimer's patients. EBV-specific TCRs in cerebrospinal fluid reportedly do not establish a causal EBV–Alzheimer's link. The largest CSF clone was proportionally bigger in mild cognitive impairment or Alzheimer's disease than controls.

One entry per CDR3 protein, without DNA, is what TCRdb gives after re-calling the 10x single-cell sequencing reads. The sample spans roughly 1,500 distinct CDR3 sequences; the ten largest clones claim 15% to 20%. The CDR3 runs to 14 residues. CDR1 and CDR2 from the germline V gene are MNHEY and SMNVEV (reference sequence). The sequencing input was cerebrospinal fluid. The TCR comes from a human donor with mild cognitive impairment. J is TRBJ2-7 and V is TRBV27. The CDR3 loop is CASSLTTNSYEQYF.